Described below is a single TCR beta chain sequence and its context. Its target is not known. Participants comprised healthy donors of bone marrow. The PCR was carried out with 60 Vbeta primers and 13 Jbeta primers. Some clones are missing from TCRdb's copy, which holds only in-frame ones; the method was immunoSEQ multiplex PCR. In the table there are over 80,000 clones, roughly 73% of which are singletons. This specimen belongs to a study of cytomegalovirus exposure and HLA in healthy donors. General observations from the study: HLA alleles were associated with 15,000 to 20,000 TCR beta sequences in a later analysis at 0.05 false discovery rate. A link between a missense DCLRE1C variant and TCR beta V- and J-gene trimming emerged from a later analysis.

Per germline, CDR1 GTSNPN and CDR2 SVGIG (reference sequence). Trimming removed 0 bases from V and 0 bases from J, with 12 bases in between. This CDR3 region has 17 residues. The chain joins TRBV30 to TRBJ2-6, with D possibly matching TRBD1 (5 bases). Sequencing was done on a sample of PBMCs. This clonotype was sampled from a man in his forties or fifties in good health and CMV-seronegative. The chain's CDR3 is CAWSVGRVRSGANVLTF. The DNA of the CDR3 is TGTGCCTGGAGTGTAGGCAGGGTACGCTCTGGGGCCAACGTCCTGACTTTC.